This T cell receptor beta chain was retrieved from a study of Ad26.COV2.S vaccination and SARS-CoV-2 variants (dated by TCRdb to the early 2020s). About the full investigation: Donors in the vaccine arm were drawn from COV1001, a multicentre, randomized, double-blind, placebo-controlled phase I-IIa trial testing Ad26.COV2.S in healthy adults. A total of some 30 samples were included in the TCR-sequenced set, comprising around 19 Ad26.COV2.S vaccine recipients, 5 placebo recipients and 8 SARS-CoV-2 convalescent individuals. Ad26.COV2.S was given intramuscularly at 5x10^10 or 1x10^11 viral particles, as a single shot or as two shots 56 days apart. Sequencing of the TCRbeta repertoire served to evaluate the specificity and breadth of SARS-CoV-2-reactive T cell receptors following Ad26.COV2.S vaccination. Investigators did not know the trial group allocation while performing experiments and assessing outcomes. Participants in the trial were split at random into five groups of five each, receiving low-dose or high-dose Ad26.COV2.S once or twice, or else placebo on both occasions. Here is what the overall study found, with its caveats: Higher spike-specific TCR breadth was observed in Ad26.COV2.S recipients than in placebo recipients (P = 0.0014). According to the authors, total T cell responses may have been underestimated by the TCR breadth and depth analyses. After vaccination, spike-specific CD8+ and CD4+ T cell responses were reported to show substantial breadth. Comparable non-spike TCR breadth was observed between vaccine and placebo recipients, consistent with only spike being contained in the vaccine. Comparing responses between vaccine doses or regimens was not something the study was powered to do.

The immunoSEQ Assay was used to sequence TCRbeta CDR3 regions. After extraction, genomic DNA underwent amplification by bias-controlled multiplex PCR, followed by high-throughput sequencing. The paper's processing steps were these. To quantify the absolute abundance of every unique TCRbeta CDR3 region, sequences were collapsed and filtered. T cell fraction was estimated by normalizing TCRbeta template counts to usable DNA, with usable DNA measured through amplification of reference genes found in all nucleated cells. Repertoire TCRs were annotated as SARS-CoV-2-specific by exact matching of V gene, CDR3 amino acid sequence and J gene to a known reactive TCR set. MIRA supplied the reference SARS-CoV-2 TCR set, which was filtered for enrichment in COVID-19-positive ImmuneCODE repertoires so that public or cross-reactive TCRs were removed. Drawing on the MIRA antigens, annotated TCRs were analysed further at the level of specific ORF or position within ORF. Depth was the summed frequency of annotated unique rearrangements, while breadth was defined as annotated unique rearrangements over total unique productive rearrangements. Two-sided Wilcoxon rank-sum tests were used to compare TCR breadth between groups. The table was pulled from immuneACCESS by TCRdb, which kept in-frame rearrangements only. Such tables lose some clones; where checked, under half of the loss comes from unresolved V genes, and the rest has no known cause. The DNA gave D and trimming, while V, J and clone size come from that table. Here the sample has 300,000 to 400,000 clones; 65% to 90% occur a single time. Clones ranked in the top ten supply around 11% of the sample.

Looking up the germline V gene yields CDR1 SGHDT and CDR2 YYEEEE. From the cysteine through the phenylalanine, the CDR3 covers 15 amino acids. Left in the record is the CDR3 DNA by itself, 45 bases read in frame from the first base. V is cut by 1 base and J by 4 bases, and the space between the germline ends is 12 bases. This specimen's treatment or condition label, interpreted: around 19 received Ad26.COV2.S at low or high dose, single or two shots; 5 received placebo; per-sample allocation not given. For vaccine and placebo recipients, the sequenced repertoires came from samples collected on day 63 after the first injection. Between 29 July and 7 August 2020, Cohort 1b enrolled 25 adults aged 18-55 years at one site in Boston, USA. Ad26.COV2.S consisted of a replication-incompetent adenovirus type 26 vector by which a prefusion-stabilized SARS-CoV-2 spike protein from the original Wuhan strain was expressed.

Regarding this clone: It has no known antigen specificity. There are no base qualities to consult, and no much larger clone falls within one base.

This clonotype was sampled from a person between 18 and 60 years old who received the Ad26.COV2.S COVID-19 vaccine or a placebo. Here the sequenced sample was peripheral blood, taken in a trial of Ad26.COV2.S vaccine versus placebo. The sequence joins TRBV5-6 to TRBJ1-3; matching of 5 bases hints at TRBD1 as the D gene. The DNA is TGTGCCAGCAGCTTGACAGGTAGCACGGGAAACACCATATATTTT. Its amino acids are CASSLTGSTGNTIYF. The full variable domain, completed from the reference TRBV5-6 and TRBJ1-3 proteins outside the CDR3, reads DAGVTQSPTHLIKTRGQQVTLRCSPKSGHDTVSWYQQALGQGPQFIFQYYEEEERQRGNFPDRFSGHQFPNYSSELNVNALLLGDSALYLCASSLTGSTGNTIYFGEGSWLTVV.